The 10 T cell receptor beta chains reported below all come from one sample, sequenced in a study of cytomegalovirus exposure and HLA in healthy donors. PCR primers comprised 60 Vbeta and 13 Jbeta primers. The protocol was immunoSEQ multiplex PCR, while the TCRdb copy is restricted to in-frame clones and leaves out a portion. The data show 55,000 to 80,000 clones, with roughly 80% seen just once and around 7.4% held by the top ten. The source material was PBMCs. Source of these receptors: a woman aged 30 to 39 in good health and CMV-seropositive.

This chain uses TRBV4-3 with TRBJ1-2; 12 nucleotides line up with TRBD1. Germline-derived CDR1 and CDR2 are LGHNA and YSLEER. The J segment lost 8 bases and the V segment lost 0 bases, leaving 7 bases of the junction unmatched. CDR3 length: 16 amino acids. The CDR3 nucleotides are TGCGCCAGCAGCCAAGAAGCCGGGACAGGGGGCAGGGGCTACACCTTC. It specifies CASSQEAGTGGRGYTF.

The chain has TRBV10-1 and TRBJ2-3; D uncertain. Trimming shortened V by 6 bases and J by 6 bases, and 19 bases separated the two germline ends. The germline CDR1 and CDR2 sequences are WNHNN and SYGVQD (reference sequence). This CDR3 spans 15 amino acids. CDR3 coding DNA: TGCGCCAGCAGCGAGACTTTGGGCCGATGGGATACGCAGTATTTT. This sequence encodes CASSETLGRWDTQYF.

The chain carries TRBV6-1 and TRBJ2-1; no clear D gene. Germline loops: CDR1 MNHNS, CDR2 SASEGT. CDR3 length equals 13 residues. The V gene lost 7 bases and the J gene lost 4 bases, with 11 bases spanning the gap. The CDR3 DNA follows: TGTGCCAGCACCCACCGAGATTACAATGAGCAGTTCTTC. Translating gives CASTHRDYNEQFF.

J is TRBJ1-1 and V is TRBV7-9, with D perhaps matching TRBD1 (6 bases). The CDR3 covers 15 residues. CDR1 is SEHNR, CDR2 FQNEAQ, per germline (reference sequence). Trimming shortened V by 6 bases and J by 0 bases, and 14 bases separated the two germline ends. The CDR3, as DNA: TGTGCCAGCAGATCCGGGGGGCCTTTGAACACTGAAGCTTTCTTT. This encodes CASRSGGPLNTEAFF.

J is TRBJ2-3 and V is TRBV5-6; 12 positions match TRBD1. This CDR3 comprises 16 residues. The germline gives CDR1 SGHDT, CDR2 YYEEEE. The V and J ends lost 4 bases and 4 bases, in that order; junction bases with no gene match: 7. The CDR3 region has the DNA TGTGCCAGCAGCGGGACAGGGGGCTCGAGGGCAGATACGCAGTATTTT. This sequence encodes CASSGTGGSRADTQYF.

This rearrangement joins TRBV2 to TRBJ2-5, with a tentative D call TRBD1 (6 bases). Germline V gene data show CDR1 as SNHLY and CDR2 as FYNNEI. The CDR3 length is 12 residues. The germline V and J ends were trimmed by 8 bases and 2 bases, with 9 bases remaining between them. For the CDR3, the DNA is TGTGCCAGCGGGGGCAATCAAGAGACCCAGTACTTC. The encoded protein is CASGGNQETQYF.

In this sample, this clone turned up a few times. This chain uses TRBV9 with TRBJ1-1; tentative D call: TRBD1 (5 bases). The CDR3 length is 14 residues. With 3 bases removed from V and 1 base from J, the gap between germline ends came to 10 bases. Germline CDR1 and CDR2: SGDLS and YYNGEE. The CDR3 region is CASSARQSNTEAFF. The DNA of the CDR3 is TGTGCCAGCAGCGCCCGACAGTCGAACACTGAAGCTTTCTTT.

J is TRBJ1-4 and V is TRBV28, with D possibly TRBD1 on 6 matching bases. From germline, CDR1 is MDHEN and CDR2 SYDVKM. The CDR3 length is 15 residues. Trimming pared 1 base from V and 5 bases from J, leaving 11 bases between. The CDR3 coding sequence is TGTGCCAGCAGTTTATTGGGGCAGGGGAATGAAAAACTGTTTTTT. This gives the protein CASSLLGQGNEKLFF.

The chain combines TRBV10-3 with TRBJ2-7; no clear D. CDR1 and CDR2 (germline): ENHRY, SYGVKD. This CDR3 comprises 15 residues. The germline V and J ends were trimmed by 0 bases and 1 base, with 10 bases remaining between them. The chain's CDR3 is CAISESVGGSYEQYF. The CDR3 coding sequence is TGTGCCATCAGTGAGTCCGTAGGCGGATCCTACGAGCAGTACTTC.

This clone has a handful of counts. V is TRBV4-2 and J is TRBJ2-2; 7 bases agree with TRBD2. The trim removed 0 bases at V and 3 bases at J, leaving 4 bases unmatched. CDR3 length: 16 residues. The germline V gene has CDR1 LGHNA and CDR2 YNFKEQ. The CDR3 loop reads CASSQDQGGDTGELFF. The CDR3 coding sequence is TGTGCCAGCAGCCAAGATCAGGGAGGGGACACCGGGGAGCTGTTTTTT.